The 15 T cell receptor beta chains reported below all come from one sample, sequenced in a study of T cell responses to AZD1222 COVID-19 vaccine. Sequencing used immunoSEQ multiplex PCR; TCRdb keeps in-frame clones, though not all of them. The table has about 21,000 clones, about 80% seen once. Material: peripheral blood, obtained on day 0 of AZD1222 vaccination. These receptors originate from an adult in good health.

The chain has TRBV19 and TRBJ2-2, with 14 nucleotides matching TRBD2. The junction had 11 bases not matched to a gene; V was cut back by 10 bases and J by 7 bases. In germline, CDR1 is LNHDA, CDR2 SQIVND (reference sequence). The CDR3 covers 16 residues. CDR3 sequence (DNA): TGTGCCACCCGACTAGCGGGAGGGCCTGTGAGCGGGGAGCTGTTTTTT. Translation: CATRLAGGPVSGELFF.

V is TRBV5-6 and J is TRBJ2-1, with 7 bases aligning to TRBD1. The CDR3 has 13 residues. Germline V gene data show CDR1 as SGHDT and CDR2 as YYEEEE. V lost 3 bases to trimming and J lost 7 bases; unmatched junction nucleotides: 4. The CDR3 DNA reads TGTGCCAGCAGCTCTAGGGGGCAGAATGAGCAGTTCTTC. This translates into CASSSRGQNEQFF.

This rearrangement joins TRBV6-5 to TRBJ1-1; 9 nucleotides match TRBD1. The CDR3 loop spans 15 amino acids. V shed 5 bases and J 2 bases; nucleotides not matched to a gene: 6. From germline, CDR1 is MNHEY and CDR2 SVGAGI. CDR3 loop: CASSPGQGLNTEAFF. The CDR3 region has the DNA TGTGCCAGCAGTCCGGGACAGGGCCTTAACACTGAAGCTTTCTTT.

CDR3 residues: CASSPRLAGGPFQETQYF. CDR3 DNA: TGCGCCAGCAGCCCGAGACTAGCGGGGGGCCCCTTCCAAGAGACCCAGTACTTC. The chain recombines TRBV5-1 with TRBJ2-5; 13 positions match TRBD2. The CDR3 sequence is 18 residues long. Trimming at V came to 4 bases and at J to 1 base, leaving 10 bases not matched to a gene. Germline V gene data show CDR1 as SGHRS and CDR2 as YFSETQ. Full variable domain (missing parts from reference TRBV5-1 and TRBJ2-5): KAGVTQTPRYLIKTRGQQVTLSCSPISGHRSVSWYQQTPGQGLQFLFEYFSETQRNKGNFPGRFSGRQFSNSRSEMNVSTLELGDSALYLCASSPRLAGGPFQETQYFGPGTRLLVL.

The chain has TRBV6-1 and TRBJ1-2; possibly TRBD1 for D (5 bases). The V gene lost 3 bases and the J gene lost 4 bases, with 18 bases spanning the gap. CDR1 and CDR2 (germline): MNHNS, SASEGT. The CDR3 sequence is 16 residues long. The CDR3 sequence is CASSEGRDAIPYGYTF. In DNA, the CDR3 is TGTGCCAGCAGTGAGGGAAGGGACGCTATTCCCTATGGCTACACCTTC.

The chain uses TRBV30 and TRBJ1-1, with D unresolved. The CDR3 totals 11 residues. Trimming pared 3 bases from V and 1 base from J, leaving 3 bases between. Germline V gene data show CDR1 as GTSNPN and CDR2 as SVGIG (reference sequence). The DNA for the CDR3 is TGTGCCTGGAGGGAGAACACTGAAGCTTTCTTT. It translates to CAWRENTEAFF. Together with reference TRBV30 and TRBJ1-1, the CDR3 gives the full variable domain: SQTIHQWPATLVQPVGSPLSLECTVEGTSNPNLYWYRQAAGRGLQLLFYSVGIGQISSEVPQNLSASRPQDRQFILSSKKLLLSDSGFYLCAWRENTEAFFGQGTRLTVV.

This chain uses TRBV7-3 with TRBJ2-2, with TRBD2 as a possible D gene (6 bases). V dropped 0 bases and J dropped 6 bases, with 8 bases sitting between them. The germline gives CDR1 SGHTA, CDR2 FQGTGA. The CDR3 runs to 14 residues. The CDR3 coding sequence is TGTGCCAGCAGCTTAACGGAGGGAGCCGGGGAGCTGTTTTTT. Translating it yields CASSLTEGAGELFF.

The chain is built from TRBV7-3 and TRBJ1-2, with a weak D call TRBD1 (5 bases). Germline assignment: CDR1 SGHTA and CDR2 FQGTGA. The CDR3 spans 13 residues. V was shortened by 2 bases and J by 4 bases, with 8 bases between the two germline ends. The CDR3 region is CASSLGGLYGYTF. The CDR3 nucleotides are TGTGCCAGCAGCTTAGGGGGACTCTATGGCTACACCTTC.

CDR3 region: CASSLLRGKNTGELFF. The CDR3 DNA reads as TGTGCCAGCAGCTTATTGCGGGGCAAGAACACCGGGGAGCTGTTTTTT. V and J are TRBV11-1 and TRBJ2-2; D is perhaps TRBD2 (6 bases). Trimming left V 2 bases short and J 1 base short, with 11 bases between. From germline, CDR1 is SGHAT and CDR2 FQDESV (reference sequence). This CDR3 has 16 amino acids. Supplemented by reference TRBV11-1 and TRBJ2-2, the full variable domain reads EAEVAQSPRYKITEKSQAVAFWCDPISGHATLYWYRQILGQGPELLVQFQDESVVDDSQLPKDRFSAERLKGVDSTLKIQPAELGDSAMYLCASSLLRGKNTGELFFGEGSRLTVL.

The J gene is TRBJ1-6, the V gene TRBV5-1; possible D gene TRBD1, 5 bases. Germline V gives CDR1 SGHRS, CDR2 YFSETQ. This CDR3 is 15 amino acids long. The V gene lost 3 bases and the J gene lost 10 bases, with 17 bases spanning the gap. CDR3 sequence: CASSWAGGTRSPLHF. The DNA for the CDR3 is TGCGCCAGCAGCTGGGCGGGGGGAACCCGATCACCCCTCCACTTT.

The chain uses TRBV14 and TRBJ2-3, with 10 bases lining up with TRBD2. The CDR3 has 14 amino acids. Losses at the gene ends were 4 bases for V and 6 bases for J; bases not matched to a gene: 4. Looked up from germline, CDR1 is SGHDN and CDR2 is FVKESK. The CDR3 loop reads CASSPSGGSDTQYF. The CDR3 coding sequence is TGTGCCAGCAGCCCTAGCGGGGGATCGGATACGCAGTATTTT.

This chain connects TRBV2 to TRBJ2-1, with D possibly being TRBD1 (5 bases). Trimming left V 6 bases short and J 9 bases short, with 21 bases between. Germline CDR1 reads SNHLY; CDR2 reads FYNNEI. The CDR3 runs to 15 residues. The CDR3 DNA follows: TGTGCCAGCAGCCCGACAGTCATCGGCACAGGTGAGCAGTTCTTC. The encoded protein is CASSPTVIGTGEQFF.

This chain links TRBV24-1 with TRBJ1-1; D might be TRBD1 (6 bases). The CDR3 covers 12 residues. The germline CDR1 and CDR2 sequences are KGHDR and SFDVKD. Trimming left V 3 bases short and J 10 bases short, with 11 bases between. The CDR3 reads CATSDPQGTAFF. The CDR3 DNA follows: TGTGCCACCAGTGATCCACAGGGTACAGCTTTCTTT.

The rearrangement links TRBV18 to TRBJ2-7, with 7 positions matching TRBD1. The CDR3 totals 13 residues. The germline V gene has CDR1 KGHSH and CDR2 LQKENI. Unmatched junction bases numbered 5, after V lost 2 bases and J lost 7 bases. The CDR3 DNA reads TGTGCCAGCTCACCAGACAGGGTGGGTGAGCAGTACTTC. Protein product: CASSPDRVGEQYF.

This chain's CDR3 is CASSVSGGAAGELFF. For the CDR3, the DNA is TGTGCCAGCAGTGTGAGCGGGGGGGCCGCCGGGGAGCTGTTTTTT. The V and J genes are TRBV2 and TRBJ2-2, with 10 bases lining up with TRBD2. V gave up 4 bases and J gave up 6 bases; unmatched junction bases: 5. In germline, CDR1 is SNHLY, CDR2 FYNNEI. The length of the CDR3 is 15 residues.